A selection of T cell receptor beta chains follows, all from one sample in a study of beta chain features in type 1 diabetes. Clones were sequenced by immunoSEQ multiplex PCR, and TCRdb holds only the in-frame ones, with some missing. The table has 350,000 to 400,000 clones, roughly 16% seen once. The sample consisted of naive CD4+ T cells from blood. All receptors derive from a woman aged 18-30 years in good health. Each CDR3 is given without its conserved first and last residue.

CDR3aa: ASSEVTTNTGELF; len: 13; v_gene: TRBV25-1; j_gene: TRBJ2-2
CDR3aa: ATWIAGGPRF; len: 10; v_gene: TRBV15; j_gene: TRBJ2-1
CDR3aa: ASSLEVGSSYNEQF; len: 14; v_gene: TRBV5-4; j_gene: TRBJ2-1
CDR3aa: ASSPRGGGRDIYNEQF; len: 16; v_gene: TRBV4-2; j_gene: TRBJ2-1
CDR3aa: ASTGGSKNIQY; len: 11; v_gene: TRBV28; j_gene: TRBJ2-4
CDR3aa: AWSPQTIQPQH; len: 11; v_gene: TRBV30; j_gene: TRBJ1-5
CDR3aa: SVEQGTGNTIY; len: 11; v_gene: TRBV29-1; j_gene: TRBJ1-3
CDR3aa: SVDGDNEQF; len: 9; v_gene: TRBV20-1; j_gene: TRBJ2-1
CDR3aa: ASSLGPGDEQF; len: 11; v_gene: TRBV7-2; j_gene: TRBJ2-1
CDR3aa: ASSIDGDNQPQH; len: 12; v_gene: TRBV19; j_gene: TRBJ1-5